This T cell receptor (beta chain) emerged from a study of CD8+ T cells in alopecia areata. Study-level findings and limits: Many expanded lesional clones persisted in scalp and blood during tofacitinib treatment.

Regarding treatment: oral pan-JAK inhibitor, 5-10 mg twice daily. RNA extraction was followed by reverse transcription into cDNA, which acted as the sequencing template. Some clones are missing from TCRdb's copy, which holds only in-frame ones; the method was immunoSEQ multiplex PCR. The table lists under 200,000 clones, less than 70% of them singletons. About this clone: Antigen: not known.

V shed 4 bases and J 2 bases; nucleotides not matched to a gene: 5. Germline CDR1 and CDR2: SQVTM and ANQGSEA. The CDR3 spans 13 residues. V usage is TRBV29-1 and J usage is TRBJ2-7, with TRBD1 matching 7 bases. The sequenced sample was CD4+ T cells sorted from blood, obtained at week 24, from a patient treated with tofacitinib. The TCR was taken from a human donor with alopecia areata. In nucleotides, the CDR3 is TGCAGCGTTGGACAGGGTACTGCCTACGAGCAGTACTTC. The encoded protein is CSVGQGTAYEQYF.